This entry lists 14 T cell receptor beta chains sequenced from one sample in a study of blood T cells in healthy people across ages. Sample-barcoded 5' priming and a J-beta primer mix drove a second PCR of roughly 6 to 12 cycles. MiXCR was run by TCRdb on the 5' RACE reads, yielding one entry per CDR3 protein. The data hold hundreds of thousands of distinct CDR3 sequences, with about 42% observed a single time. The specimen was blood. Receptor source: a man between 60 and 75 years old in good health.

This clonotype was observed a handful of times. This CDR3 is CSARTGGQGGGANVLTF. The CDR3 DNA follows: TGCAGTGCTAGGACCGGGGGGCAGGGGGGTGGGGCCAACGTCCTGACTTTC. This chain uses TRBV20-1 with TRBJ2-6; D assignment may be TRBD1 or TRBD2 (7 bases each). V was trimmed by 3 bases and J by 3 bases, leaving 18 bases between them. The CDR3 sequence is 17 residues long. CDR1 DFQATT and CDR2 SNEGSKA come from the germline V gene (reference sequence).

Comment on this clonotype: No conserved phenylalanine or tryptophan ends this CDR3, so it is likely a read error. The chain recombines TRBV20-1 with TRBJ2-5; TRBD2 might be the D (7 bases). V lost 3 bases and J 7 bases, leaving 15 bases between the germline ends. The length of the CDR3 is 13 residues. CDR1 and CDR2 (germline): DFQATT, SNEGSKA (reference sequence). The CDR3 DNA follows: TGCAGTGCTAGTGGCGGGGGCCCCTGGACCCAGTACTCC. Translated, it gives CSASGGGPWTQYS.

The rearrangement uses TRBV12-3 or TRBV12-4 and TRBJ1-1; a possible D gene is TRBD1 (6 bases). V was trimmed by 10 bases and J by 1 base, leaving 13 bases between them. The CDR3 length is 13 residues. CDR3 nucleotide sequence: TGTGCCATCAGGGGACATCAGAACACTGAAGCTTTCTTT. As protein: CAIRGHQNTEAFF.

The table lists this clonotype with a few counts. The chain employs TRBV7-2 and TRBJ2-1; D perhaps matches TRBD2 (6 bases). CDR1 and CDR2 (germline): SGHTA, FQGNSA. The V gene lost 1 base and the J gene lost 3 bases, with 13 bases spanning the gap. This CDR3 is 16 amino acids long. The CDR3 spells CASSLVGGVNYNEQFF. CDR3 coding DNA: TGTGCCAGCAGCTTAGTCGGCGGGGTAAACTACAATGAGCAGTTCTTC.

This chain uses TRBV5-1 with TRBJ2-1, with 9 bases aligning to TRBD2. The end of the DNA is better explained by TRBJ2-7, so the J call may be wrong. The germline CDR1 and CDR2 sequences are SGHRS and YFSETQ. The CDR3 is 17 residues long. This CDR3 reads CASSLAPRGGVYNEQYF. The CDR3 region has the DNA TGCGCCAGCAGCTTGGCCCCGCGGGGGGGAGTTTACAATGAGCAGTACTTC.

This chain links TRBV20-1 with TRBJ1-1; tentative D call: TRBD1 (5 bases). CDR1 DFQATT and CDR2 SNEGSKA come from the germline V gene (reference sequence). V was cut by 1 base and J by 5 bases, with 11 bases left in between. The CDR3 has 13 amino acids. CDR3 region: CSARGGARTEAFF. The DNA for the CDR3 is TGCAGTGCTAGAGGAGGGGCACGGACTGAAGCTTTCTTT.

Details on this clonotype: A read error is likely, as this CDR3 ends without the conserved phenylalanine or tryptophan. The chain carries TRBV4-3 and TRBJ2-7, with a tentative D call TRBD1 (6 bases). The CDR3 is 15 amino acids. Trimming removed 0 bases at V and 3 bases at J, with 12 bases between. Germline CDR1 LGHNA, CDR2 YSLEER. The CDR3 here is CASSQDMDRGYEQYL. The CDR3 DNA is TGCGCCAGCAGCCAAGATATGGACAGAGGCTACGAGCAGTACTTG.

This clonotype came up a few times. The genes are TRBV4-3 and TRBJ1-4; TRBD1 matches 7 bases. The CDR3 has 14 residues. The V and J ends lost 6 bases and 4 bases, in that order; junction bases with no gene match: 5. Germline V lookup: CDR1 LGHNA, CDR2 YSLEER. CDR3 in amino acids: CASSPDRVNEKLFF. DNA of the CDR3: TGCGCCAGCAGTCCCGACAGGGTTAATGAAAAACTGTTTTTT.

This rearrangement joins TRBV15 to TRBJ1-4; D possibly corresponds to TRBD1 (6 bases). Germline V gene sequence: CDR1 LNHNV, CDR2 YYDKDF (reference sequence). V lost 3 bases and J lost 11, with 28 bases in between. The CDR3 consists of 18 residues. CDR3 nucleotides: TGTGCCACCAGCAGCGAACAGGGAGGGATGCATCCCGCGGGGAAACTGTTTTTT. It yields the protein CATSSEQGGMHPAGKLFF.

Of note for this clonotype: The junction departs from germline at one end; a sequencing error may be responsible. CDR3 DNA: TGTGCCGGCAGCTCCTTTAACGGGGGGGGCTACGAGCAGTACTTC. Translating it yields CAGSSFNGGGYEQYF. V gene TRBV11-2 combines with J gene TRBJ2-7; TRBD2 matches 8 bases. Germline assignment: CDR1 SGHAT and CDR2 FQNNGV. The CDR3 consists of 15 residues.

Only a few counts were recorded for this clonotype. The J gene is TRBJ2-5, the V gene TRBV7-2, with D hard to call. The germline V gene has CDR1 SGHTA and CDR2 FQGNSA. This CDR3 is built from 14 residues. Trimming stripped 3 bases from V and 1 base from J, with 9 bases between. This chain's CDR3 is CASSFTASQETQYF. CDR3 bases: TGTGCCAGCAGCTTTACTGCGTCCCAAGAGACCCAGTACTTC.

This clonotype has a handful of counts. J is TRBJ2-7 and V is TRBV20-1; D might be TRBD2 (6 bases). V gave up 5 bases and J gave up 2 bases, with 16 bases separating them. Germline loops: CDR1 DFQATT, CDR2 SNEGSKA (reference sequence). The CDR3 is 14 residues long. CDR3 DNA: TGCAGTGCTTCCCCCGCGGGGTTACCCTACGAGCAGTACTTC. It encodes CSASPAGLPYEQYF.

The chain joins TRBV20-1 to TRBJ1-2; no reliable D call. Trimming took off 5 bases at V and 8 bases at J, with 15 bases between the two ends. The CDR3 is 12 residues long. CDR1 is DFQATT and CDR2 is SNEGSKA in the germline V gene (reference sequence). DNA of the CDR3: TGCAGTGCTTTCTCAACAGTCTGGGGCTACACCTTC. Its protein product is CSAFSTVWGYTF.

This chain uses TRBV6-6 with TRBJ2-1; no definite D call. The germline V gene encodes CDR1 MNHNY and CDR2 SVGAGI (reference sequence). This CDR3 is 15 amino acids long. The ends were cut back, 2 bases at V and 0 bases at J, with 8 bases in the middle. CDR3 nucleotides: TGTGCCAGCAGTTACGAGCAAAGCTCCTACAATGAGCAGTTCTTC. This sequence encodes CASSYEQSSYNEQFF.